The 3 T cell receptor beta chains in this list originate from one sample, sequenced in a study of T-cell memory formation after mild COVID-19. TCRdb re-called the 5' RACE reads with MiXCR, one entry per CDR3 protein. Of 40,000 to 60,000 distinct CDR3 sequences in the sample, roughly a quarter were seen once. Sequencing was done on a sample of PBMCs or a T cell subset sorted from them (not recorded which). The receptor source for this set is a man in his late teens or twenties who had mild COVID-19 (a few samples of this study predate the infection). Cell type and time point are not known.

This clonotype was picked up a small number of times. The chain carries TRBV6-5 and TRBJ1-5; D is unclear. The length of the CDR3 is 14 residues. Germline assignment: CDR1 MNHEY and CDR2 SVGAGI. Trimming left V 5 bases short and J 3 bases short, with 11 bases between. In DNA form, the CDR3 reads TGTGCCAGCAGTCGGGTTGACTACAATCAGCCCCAGCATTTT. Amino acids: CASSRVDYNQPQHF.

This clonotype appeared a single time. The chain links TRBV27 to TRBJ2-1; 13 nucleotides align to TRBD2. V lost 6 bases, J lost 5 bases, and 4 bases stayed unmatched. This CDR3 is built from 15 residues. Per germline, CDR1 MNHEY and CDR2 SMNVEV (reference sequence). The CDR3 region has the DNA TGTGCCAGCAGCAAACTAGCGGGGGGGAACAATGAGCAGTTCTTC. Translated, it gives CASSKLAGGNNEQFF.

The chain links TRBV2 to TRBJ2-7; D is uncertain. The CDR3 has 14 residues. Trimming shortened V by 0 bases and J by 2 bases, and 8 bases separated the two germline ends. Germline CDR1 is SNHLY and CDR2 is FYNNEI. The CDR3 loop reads CASSEARYPYEQYF. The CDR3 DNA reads TGTGCCAGCAGTGAAGCCAGGTACCCCTACGAGCAGTACTTC.